These 29 T cell receptor beta chains share one sample of origin, sequenced in a study of T cells in Graves' hyperthyroidism and ophthalmopathy. Researchers took RNA transcripts and amplified the TCR beta CDR3 regions from them. Carried out on the TCR CDR3, a first-round RT-PCR used the HTBI primer set. TCRdb reprocessed the multiplex PCR reads with MiXCR, giving one entry per CDR3 protein. The table lists around 600,000 distinct CDR3 sequences, roughly 15% of them singletons, with under 15% in the top ten. The sequenced sample was blood. The receptor source for this set is a woman aged 45-60 years with Graves' ophthalmopathy.

This clonotype has ten or more counts. This chain links TRBV2 with TRBJ2-3; D tentatively fits TRBD1 or TRBD2 (5 bases each). The V end lost 1 base, the J end lost 9 bases, and 14 bases lay between the germline ends. The germline V gene encodes CDR1 SNHLY and CDR2 FYNNEI. The CDR3 length is 14 residues. CDR3 sequence reads: CASSEEGGTGTQYF. Written as DNA, the CDR3 is TGTGCCAGCAGTGAAGAGGGTGGGACGGGAACGCAGTATTTT. Looking up the rest from reference TRBV2 and TRBJ2-3 gives the full variable domain: EPEVTQTPSHQVTQMGQEVILRCVPISNHLYFYWYRQILGQKVEFLVSFYNNEISEKSEIFDDQFSVERPDGSNFTLKIRSTKLEDSAMYFCASSEEGGTGTQYFGPGTRLTVL.

This clonotype has ten or more counts. The chain employs TRBV28 and TRBJ1-1; 9 positions agree with TRBD1. CDR1 and CDR2 (germline): MDHEN, SYDVKM. Germline trimming cut 5 bases from V and 6 bases from J; bases unmatched to any gene: 4. CDR3 length equals 13 residues. CDR3 sequence (DNA): TGTGCCAGCAGTCGGGACAGGGTCTCTGAAGCTTTCTTT. Encoded protein: CASSRDRVSEAFF.

The chain recombines TRBV27 with TRBJ1-6; D remains ambiguous. Germline loops: CDR1 MNHEY, CDR2 SMNVEV (reference sequence). V was clipped by 6 bases and J by 10 bases, with 10 bases between them. CDR3 length: 12 amino acids. In DNA, the CDR3 is TGTGCCAGCAGCTTCCCAAGGTCACCCCTCCACTTT. Translation: CASSFPRSPLHF.

The chain is built from TRBV20-1 and TRBJ2-1; D not resolved. This CDR3 is built from 12 residues. Trimming removed 0 bases at V and 10 bases at J, with 10 bases between. Germline-derived CDR1 and CDR2 are DFQATT and SNEGSKA (reference sequence). The CDR3 spells CSARDDEWEQFF. The CDR3 DNA follows: TGCAGTGCTAGAGATGACGAATGGGAGCAGTTCTTC.

This clonotype occurred a few times. V and J are TRBV24-1 and TRBJ2-2; D is possibly TRBD1 (5 bases). Trimming left V 2 bases short and J 4 bases short, with 13 bases between. Germline CDR1 and CDR2: KGHDR and SFDVKD. The CDR3 spans 16 residues. The CDR3 region has the DNA TGTGCCACCAGTGATTCGATCAGGGCGGCCACCGGGGAGCTGTTTTTT. Protein product: CATSDSIRAATGELFF.

This clonotype was found many times. This chain connects TRBV6-1 to TRBJ1-1; D is ambiguous. The CDR3 has 14 amino acids. Germline-derived CDR1 and CDR2 are MNHNS and SASEGT. V lost 5 bases, J lost 0 bases, and 10 bases lay in between. Here the CDR3 DNA reads TGTGCCAGCAGTAGACTGAGCATGAACACTGAAGCTTTCTTT. Residues: CASSRLSMNTEAFF.

Ten or more counts support this clonotype. The V and J genes are TRBV7-6 and TRBJ2-1, with 9 positions matching TRBD2. Germline V CDR1 and CDR2: SGHVS, FNYEAQ. V lost 1 base to trimming and J lost 5 bases; unmatched junction nucleotides: 6. There are 16 residues in the CDR3. The CDR3 is CASSLVGGRGNNEQFF. The CDR3 DNA reads TGTGCCAGCAGCTTAGTTGGCGGGAGGGGCAACAATGAGCAGTTCTTC.

This clonotype was seen many times. V gene TRBV6-2 or TRBV6-3 combines with J gene TRBJ2-7; 12 nucleotides agree with TRBD2. The CDR3 consists of 15 residues. J lost 4 bases, V lost 7 bases, and 8 bases had no gene match. Germline V gene sequence: CDR1 MNHEY, CDR2 SVGEGT. CDR3 sequence (DNA): TGTGCCAGCAAAGCGGGACTAGCGGGCGGGTACGAGCAGTACTTC. Translation: CASKAGLAGGYEQYF.

This clonotype was observed at least ten times. The rearrangement joins TRBV20-1 to TRBJ2-1; D unresolved. The germline CDR1 and CDR2 sequences are DFQATT and SNEGSKA (reference sequence). Trimming shortened V by 6 bases and J by 5 bases, and 14 bases separated the two germline ends. CDR3 size: 13 residues. CDR3 DNA sequence: TGCAGTGCGACCTTCAGGTCCCACAATGAGCAGTTCTTC. Residues: CSATFRSHNEQFF.

Details on this clonotype: This may be a read error: a much more frequent sequence differs by one nucleotide. The chain links TRBV20-1 to TRBJ2-1, with D possibly being TRBD2 (6 bases). Looked up from germline, CDR1 is DFQATT and CDR2 is SNEGSKA (reference sequence). Deletions cut 3 bases from V and 7 bases from J, with 19 bases between. CDR3 length: 15 residues. DNA for the CDR3: TGCAGTGCTAGTGCGGGGCACCGGACTGGTAATGAGCAGTTCTTC. Translated: CSASAGHRTGNEQFF.

The chain employs TRBV12-3 or TRBV12-4 and TRBJ2-1, with TRBD1 matching over 8 bases. This CDR3 comprises 16 residues. Germline trimming cut 5 bases from V and 4 bases from J; bases unmatched to any gene: 10. CDR3 loop: CASSPGPGQEYNEQFF. DNA for the CDR3: TGTGCCAGCAGTCCCGGTCCGGGACAGGAATACAATGAGCAGTTCTTC.

Ten or more counts support this clonotype. V usage is TRBV7-6 and J usage is TRBJ2-7; 11 bases match TRBD1. CDR1 is SGHVS, CDR2 FNYEAQ, per germline. CDR3 length: 19 amino acids. The ends lost 5 bases at V and 4 bases at J; junction bases unmatched: 19. CDR3 protein: CASSPFPKDRGLIQYEQYF. CDR3 coding DNA: TGTGCCAGCAGCCCATTCCCTAAGGACAGGGGGCTGATTCAATACGAGCAGTACTTC.

The V gene is TRBV6-2 or TRBV6-3, the J gene TRBJ2-6, with D unresolved. Per germline, CDR1 MNHEY and CDR2 SVGEGT. V was pared by 3 bases and J by 13 bases, with 7 bases between. The CDR3 covers 11 residues. The CDR3 sequence: CASSYKVVLTF. Here the CDR3 DNA reads TGTGCCAGCAGTTATAAGGTAGTCCTGACTTTC.

Many counts were recorded for this clonotype. The chain is built from TRBV2 and TRBJ1-4; D unresolved. The CDR3 consists of 15 residues. Looked up from germline, CDR1 is SNHLY and CDR2 is FYNNEI. V lost 2 bases and J lost 5, with 12 bases in between. As DNA, the CDR3 is TGTGCCAGCAGTGAAAGAGGGCTCCGGAATGAAAAACTGTTTTTT. This translates into CASSERGLRNEKLFF. The full variable domain, its missing parts supplied by reference TRBV2 and TRBJ1-4, is EPEVTQTPSHQVTQMGQEVILRCVPISNHLYFYWYRQILGQKVEFLVSFYNNEISEKSEIFDDQFSVERPDGSNFTLKIRSTKLEDSAMYFCASSERGLRNEKLFFGSGTQLSVL.

This clonotype showed up many times. The J gene is TRBJ1-5, the V gene TRBV20-1; D may be TRBD1 (5 bases). Deletions cut 6 bases from V and 0 bases from J, with 15 bases between. This CDR3 has 15 amino acids. The V gene's germline CDR1 is DFQATT and CDR2 SNEGSKA (reference sequence). This CDR3 reads CSAKTGTVSNQPQHF. The CDR3 coding sequence is TGCAGTGCAAAAACCGGGACGGTTAGCAATCAGCCCCAGCATTTT.

This clonotype was seen repeatedly, ten times or more. The chain is built from TRBV7-3 and TRBJ2-1, with 12 nucleotides matching TRBD2. After removal of 5 bases from V and 9 bases from J, the junction contained 8 bases not matched to a gene. From germline, CDR1 is SGHTA and CDR2 FQGTGA. The CDR3 sequence is 15 residues long. CDR3 nucleotides: TGTGCCAGCAGCCGGCGACTAGCGGGAGAGGGTGAGCAGTTCTTC. It encodes CASSRRLAGEGEQFF.

This clonotype was observed a few times. This rearrangement joins TRBV20-1 to TRBJ2-5; TRBD2 aligns across 11 bases. Germline V CDR1 and CDR2: DFQATT, SNEGSKA (reference sequence). There are 14 residues in the CDR3. V was pared by 8 bases and J by 3 bases, with 8 bases of the junction left unmatched. CDR3 coding DNA: TGCAGTCCCCCGGAGGGACTAGCGGAAGAGACCCAGTACTTC. Amino acids: CSPPEGLAEETQYF.

Points on this clonotype: An end of the junction does not agree with germline; a read error may underlie this. The rearrangement links TRBV6-1 to TRBJ2-5; no clear D. The CDR3 is 10 residues long. Germline V gene sequence: CDR1 MNHNS, CDR2 SASEGT. The CDR3 nucleotides read TGTGCCAGCAGTGATTGGCGGTGGGACTTC. It translates to CASSDWRWDF.

The chain is built from TRBV20-1 and TRBJ2-7, with 8 nucleotides matching TRBD2. The CDR3 loop spans 14 amino acids. Per germline, CDR1 DFQATT and CDR2 SNEGSKA (reference sequence). V was clipped by 0 bases and J by 4 bases; unmatched bases: 5. The CDR3 is CSARDGRAKYEQYF. CDR3 coding DNA: TGCAGTGCTAGAGACGGGAGGGCCAAGTACGAGCAGTACTTC.

This clonotype was seen a few times. The V call is TRBV7-9, the J call TRBJ2-1; TRBD2 aligns across 8 bases. This CDR3 is built from 16 residues. Per germline, CDR1 SEHNR and CDR2 FQNEAQ (reference sequence). Unmatched junction bases numbered 14, after V lost 5 bases and J lost 8 bases. In nucleotides, the CDR3 is TGTGCCAGCAGCCAAGGCGAACTAGCGGCCCCAGATGAGCAGTTCTTC. It is translated as CASSQGELAAPDEQFF.

The CDR3 nucleotides read TGTGCCAGCAGTTTACCGGGACAGATTGAAAGGAATACGAACACTGAAGCTTTCTTT. Protein: CASSLPGQIERNTNTEAFF. The J gene is TRBJ1-1, the V gene TRBV28; 7 bases map to TRBD1. The germline CDR1 and CDR2 sequences are MDHEN and SYDVKM. There are 19 residues in the CDR3. The V and J ends lost 2 bases and 1 base, in that order; junction bases with no gene match: 16.

This clonotype was observed a handful of times. V gene TRBV27 combines with J gene TRBJ2-6, with 7 positions matching TRBD2. V shed 6 bases, J shed 0 bases, and the junction held 2 bases outside the gene matches. Germline CDR1 and CDR2: MNHEY and SMNVEV (reference sequence). The CDR3 runs to 15 residues. CDR3 residues: CASRGLHSGANVLTF. CDR3 coding DNA: TGTGCCAGCAGGGGACTACACTCTGGGGCCAACGTCCTGACTTTC. Complete variable domain (other parts from reference TRBV27 and TRBJ2-6): EAQVTQNPRYLITVTGKKLTVTCSQNMNHEYMSWYRQDPGLGLRQIYYSMNVEVTDKGDVPEGYKVSRKEKRNFPLILESPSPNQTSLYFCASRGLHSGANVLTFGAGSRLTVL.

With respect to this clonotype: A read error is possible here, since a much larger clone lies one base away. The chain links TRBV20-1 to TRBJ2-1, with 10 bases matching TRBD2. From germline, CDR1 is DFQATT and CDR2 SNEGSKA (reference sequence). The CDR3 runs 18 residues. The V segment lost 1 base and the J segment 0 bases; nucleotides outside the gene matches: 9. DNA of the CDR3: TGCAGTGCTAGAGGCCTAGCGGGAGCGGGAAGCTCCTACAATGAGCAGTTCTTC. Encoded protein: CSARGLAGAGSSYNEQFF.

In its sample, this clonotype was seen a few times. The chain uses TRBV19 and TRBJ1-4, with D tentatively TRBD1 (5 bases). The CDR3 extends over 14 amino acids. Trimming took 6 bases from V and 3 from J, leaving 11 bases between them. CDR1 and CDR2 from the germline V gene are LNHDA and SQIVND (reference sequence). The CDR3 sequence: CASSRRESNEKLFF. The CDR3 DNA reads as TGTGCCAGTAGCCGCAGGGAATCTAATGAAAAACTGTTTTTT.

This clonotype was observed at least ten times. The V and J genes are TRBV5-8 and TRBJ2-7; no clear D. The CDR3 consists of 14 residues. Germline CDR1 SGHTS, CDR2 YDEGEE. Deletions cut 5 bases from V and 2 bases from J, with 14 bases between. The CDR3 loop reads CASSSWAQTYEQYF. The CDR3 nucleotides are TGTGCCAGCAGTTCGTGGGCCCAAACCTACGAGCAGTACTTC.

V gene TRBV20-1 combines with J gene TRBJ1-2; D uncertain. CDR3 length: 13 amino acids. Germline lookup yields CDR1 DFQATT and CDR2 SNEGSKA (reference sequence). The germline V and J ends were trimmed by 0 bases and 0 bases, with 5 bases remaining between them. The CDR3 sequence is CSAREESNYGYTF. Here the CDR3 DNA reads TGCAGTGCTAGAGAGGAGTCTAACTATGGCTACACCTTC.

This clonotype was seen a few times. This chain joins TRBV5-5 and TRBJ1-6, with 7 bases matching TRBD1. The germline gives CDR1 SGHKS, CDR2 YYEKEE (reference sequence). This CDR3 is 17 amino acids long. The V gene end was trimmed by 0 bases and the J gene end by 2 bases; junction bases not matched to a gene: 5. The CDR3 DNA is TGTGCCAGCAGCTTGGATACAGGGGCGGCCTATAATTCACCCCTCCACTTT. This sequence encodes CASSLDTGAAYNSPLHF. Looking up the rest from reference TRBV5-5 and TRBJ1-6 gives the full variable domain: DAGVTQSPTHLIKTRGQQVTLRCSPISGHKSVSWYQQVLGQGPQFIFQYYEKEERGRGNFPDRFSARQFPNYSSELNVNALLLGDSALYLCASSLDTGAAYNSPLHFGNGTRLTVT.

The chain joins TRBV6-1 to TRBJ2-7; no clear D gene. V lost 6 bases, J lost 4 bases, and 10 bases lay in between. The CDR3 is made up of 12 amino acids. Germline lookup yields CDR1 MNHNS and CDR2 SASEGT. In DNA form, the CDR3 reads TGTGCCAGCAGGCCCAACTTTTACGAGCAGTACTTC. Translating gives CASRPNFYEQYF.

This clonotype was counted many times. This chain connects TRBV28 to TRBJ2-7, with 9 bases that match TRBD2. CDR1 and CDR2 from the germline V gene are MDHEN and SYDVKM. The junction had 16 bases not matched to a gene; V was cut back by 5 bases and J by 5 bases. The CDR3 is 17 residues long. The CDR3 here is CASSLFPASGTTHEQYF. The CDR3 DNA follows: TGTGCCAGCAGTCTCTTCCCGGCTAGCGGGACCACTCACGAGCAGTACTTC.